The sequence of this T cell receptor beta chain was determined in a study of blood T cell repertoires in COVID-19. At the level of the study: Specimens from acute and convalescent COVID-19 originated in the United States, Italy and Spain. Sources were T cells, B-cell-depleted T cells, or PBMCs; the material itself was cDNA or gDNA.

How the authors handled the data: Reference gene primers were amplified, and this amplification served to estimate nucleated cell counts. Here immunoSEQ multiplex PCR was the method, and the copy in TCRdb shows in-frame clones only, minus some. V and J calls plus clone size are reproduced from that table; the DNA served to infer D and trimming. The sample has some 200,000 clones; around four fifths are singletons. Unmatched junction bases numbered 6, after V lost 5 bases and J lost 2 bases. The CDR3 length is 16 residues. Germline V CDR1 and CDR2: MNHEY, SMNVEV (reference sequence). The chain has TRBV27 and TRBJ2-1; TRBD1 agrees at 10 bases. This sequence was found in a woman between 70 and 85 years old with COVID-19, enrolled during active disease. Sequenced sample: peripheral blood. CDR3 in amino acids: CASSPAGTGAYNEQFF. CDR3 DNA sequence: TGTGCCAGCAGTCCCGCCGGGACAGGGGCCTACAATGAGCAGTTCTTC.